This is a list of T cell receptor beta chains from one sample in a study of blood T cell repertoires in COVID-19. This table comes from immunoSEQ multiplex PCR, and its TCRdb copy is limited to in-frame clones, with some not included. This table holds around 470,000 clones, about nine tenths found once. Sequencing input: PBMCs or T cells enriched from blood (not recorded which). Every receptor here comes from a man younger than 30 who had recovered from COVID-19. Each CDR3 is given with its conserved first and last residue. The order of the fields is J gene, V gene, D gene, clone size, CDR3 DNA, CDR3 protein. The D gene is left open where the match is weak. Size is stated for part of the rows, as once, few or many counts, or as a class when the clone is expanded.

TRBJ1-3,TRBV29-1,.,.,TGCAGCACCAAGGGGGGGGACGACACCATATATTTT,CSTKGGDDTIYF
TRBJ1-1,TRBV5-6,.,once,TGTGCCAGCAGCCTTTCGACGGGGTCGACAGCTTTCTTT,CASSLSTGSTAFF
TRBJ1-1,TRBV10-1,TRBD1,.,TGCGCCAGCAGTGAAGGGGGCAGGGGCACTGAAGCTTTCTTT,CASSEGGRGTEAFF
TRBJ1-2,TRBV27,.,.,TGTGCCAGCAGTTTTAGCGTTCGGCAGGTCTATGGCTACACCTTC,CASSFSVRQVYGYTF
TRBJ1-3,TRBV9,.,.,TGTGCCAGCAGCCCCGCGGGGGAACGGGGCAACACCATATATTTT,CASSPAGERGNTIYF
TRBJ2-2,TRBV7-8,TRBD1,.,TGTGCCAGCAGCTTACAAAACAGGGGAAACACCGGGGAGCTGTTTTTT,CASSLQNRGNTGELFF
TRBJ1-6,TRBV11-3,.,.,TGTGCCAGCAGCCGGACAGCAATTAATTCACCCCTCCACTTT,CASSRTAINSPLHF
TRBJ1-5,TRBV15,TRBD1,.,TGTGCCACCAGCAGAGCGATACCGGGACAGGGGGGATATCAGCCCCAGCATTTT,CATSRAIPGQGGYQPQHF
TRBJ1-6,TRBV27,.,.,TGTGCCAGCAGTTTTAGCTCCTATAATTCACCCCTCCACTTT,CASSFSSYNSPLHF
TRBJ2-7,TRBV4-1,TRBD1,.,TGCGCCAGCAGCGAGACAGGGAGCTACGAGCAGTACTTC,CASSETGSYEQYF
TRBJ1-1,TRBV3-1/TRBV3-2,TRBD1,.,TGTGCCAGCAGCCATCCTGACAGGGTAGATGAAGCTTTCTTT,CASSHPDRVDEAFF
TRBJ1-1,TRBV29-1,TRBD1,once,TGCAGCGGGACAGGGGAGTACACTGAAGCTTTCTTT,CSGTGEYTEAFF
TRBJ2-1,TRBV6-5,.,.,TGTGCCAGCAGTTACTCCCCCCGGTCGGAGCAGTTCTTC,CASSYSPRSEQFF
TRBJ2-6,TRBV10-3,TRBD1,.,TGTGCCATCAGTGAGAGGATAGGGACAGCTGGGGCCAACGTCCTGACTTTC,CAISERIGTAGANVLTF
TRBJ1-2,TRBV12-3/TRBV12-4,.,.,TGTGCCAGCAGTTTTGCGGGGGATGGCTACACCTTC,CASSFAGDGYTF
TRBJ1-4,TRBV15,.,.,TGTGCCACCAGCAACGGAGGGGATGAAAAACTGTTTTTT,CATSNGGDEKLFF
TRBJ2-7,TRBV12-3/TRBV12-4,TRBD2,.,TGTGCCAGCAGCTCCGGTAGCGGGACGGTGCAGTACTTC,CASSSGSGTVQYF
TRBJ1-1,TRBV12-3/TRBV12-4,TRBD1,.,TGTGCCAGCAGGGGACAGGGGAGGAGGGCTTTCTTT,CASRGQGRRAFF
TRBJ2-1,TRBV7-6,.,.,TGTGCCAGCAGCTTAGCGGGTGGGGAGTACAATGAGCAGTTCTTC,CASSLAGGEYNEQFF
TRBJ1-6,TRBV10-3,.,.,TGTGCCATCACCGAGGAGAACTCCTATAATTCACCCCTCCACTTT,CAITEENSYNSPLHF
TRBJ1-5,TRBV24-1,.,.,TGTGCCACCAGTGATCCTCGGAGCAATCAGCCCCAGCATTTT,CATSDPRSNQPQHF
TRBJ1-2,TRBV5-1,TRBD1,.,TGCGCCAGCAGCCCAGGGGGTACCTATGGCTACACCTTC,CASSPGGTYGYTF
TRBJ2-1,TRBV7-2,TRBD2,.,TGTGCCAGCAGCTTTAGCGGGGGGGCCTCTTACAATGAGCAGTTCTTC,CASSFSGGASYNEQFF
TRBJ2-2,TRBV19,TRBD2,.,TGTGCCAGTAGTTGGGGACTAGCGGACGACACCGGGGAGCTGTTTTTT,CASSWGLADDTGELFF
TRBJ1-2,TRBV18,.,.,TGTGCCAGCTCTCTCCGACAGGTTTATGGCTACACCTTC,CASSLRQVYGYTF
TRBJ1-1,TRBV19,.,.,TGTGCCAGTAGTAATGGAGGGGCCACTGAAGCTTTCTTT,CASSNGGATEAFF
TRBJ1-1,TRBV4-1,.,.,TGCGCCAGCAGCCAAGATGTAGCACTAAACACTGAAGCTTTCTTT,CASSQDVALNTEAFF
TRBJ1-1,TRBV5-4,.,many,TGTGCCAGCAGCTCTCCAGGGATGAACACTGAAGCTTTCTTT,CASSSPGMNTEAFF
TRBJ1-5,TRBV19,.,.,TGTGCCAGCCGACGACAGGAAAATCAGCCCCAGCATTTT,CASRRQENQPQHF
TRBJ2-7,TRBV5-4,TRBD1,few,TGTGCCAGCAGCCGTCGGGACAGGGCCTACGAGCAGTACTTC,CASSRRDRAYEQYF
TRBJ2-1,TRBV6-1,TRBD2,once,TGTGCCAGCAGTGAAGGACTAGCGGGAGAGTCGATTTACAATGAGCAGTTCTTC,CASSEGLAGESIYNEQFF
TRBJ2-5,TRBV3-1/TRBV3-2,TRBD1,few,TGTGCCAGCAGAGGCCCCAGGACAGGGGGCGGAGAGACCCAGTACTTC,CASRGPRTGGGETQYF
TRBJ2-7,TRBV6-1,.,.,TGTGCCAGCAGTGACCTACCTCCTTTGGAGCAGTACTTC,CASSDLPPLEQYF
TRBJ1-6,TRBV3-1/TRBV3-2,.,.,TGTGCCAGCAGCCGCGACCGACAGAGCTCCTATAATTCACCCCTCCACTTT,CASSRDRQSSYNSPLHF
TRBJ1-6,TRBV20-1,.,.,TGCAGTGTCACTACTACCCCACCCCTCCACTTT,CSVTTTPPLHF
TRBJ2-7,TRBV30,.,once,TGTGCCTGGAGTAGCGGTGGGGAGCAGTACTTC,CAWSSGGEQYF
TRBJ1-1,TRBV5-1,TRBD1,.,TGCGCCAGCAGCCCGGGACAGATGAACACTGAAGCTTTCTTT,CASSPGQMNTEAFF
TRBJ1-2,TRBV30,TRBD1,.,TGTGCCTGGCAGGACAGGGCTTATGGCTACACCTTC,CAWQDRAYGYTF
TRBJ2-1,TRBV27,.,.,TGTGCCAGCAGTTTTGAGGCTAGCAGATACAATGAGCAGTTCTTC,CASSFEASRYNEQFF
TRBJ1-1,TRBV7-9,.,.,TGTGCCAGCGGAACGACAGGTTTAACTGAAGCTTTCTTT,CASGTTGLTEAFF
TRBJ2-3,TRBV24-1,TRBD2,few,TGTGCCACCACCCAATCGATAGCGGGAGGGGGCTCAGATACGCAGTATTTT,CATTQSIAGGGSDTQYF
TRBJ2-7,TRBV5-1,TRBD1,.,TGCGCCAGCAGCTCCGGGACAGGGGACCGCGAGCAGTACTTC,CASSSGTGDREQYF
TRBJ2-7,TRBV27,.,.,TGTGCCAGCAGTTTGGACTCAGGACCCAACTACGAGCAGTACTTC,CASSLDSGPNYEQYF
TRBJ1-5,TRBV7-9,.,.,TGTGCCAGCAGCTTTCTCAATCAGCCCCAGCATTTT,CASSFLNQPQHF
TRBJ2-5,TRBV14,TRBD1,.,TGTGCCAGCAGCCACCCGGGACAGAACCAAGAGACCCAGTACTTC,CASSHPGQNQETQYF
TRBJ2-2,TRBV28,.,.,TGTGCCAGCAGTTTAGGGGACACCTCCAACACCGGGGAGCTGTTTTTT,CASSLGDTSNTGELFF
TRBJ2-2,TRBV18,TRBD2,.,TGTGCCAGCTCACCTGGACTAGCGGGGGGATCGAACACCGGGGAGCTGTTTTTT,CASSPGLAGGSNTGELFF
TRBJ2-2,TRBV27,.,.,TGTGCCAGCAGACGGACAGCCGCGAACACCGGGGAGCTGTTTTTT,CASRRTAANTGELFF
TRBJ1-2,TRBV3-1/TRBV3-2,.,.,TGTGCCAGCAGCCAAGTGCAGTATGGCTACACCTTC,CASSQVQYGYTF
TRBJ1-1,TRBV15,TRBD1,.,TGTGCCACCAGCAGGACAGGGACCGGGATGAACACTGAAGCTTTCTTT,CATSRTGTGMNTEAFF
TRBJ1-1,TRBV28,TRBD1,.,TGTGCCAGCACCTGGGGGACAGTTGAAGCTTTCTTT,CASTWGTVEAFF
TRBJ1-3,TRBV2,TRBD1,.,TGTGCCAGCAGTCCCGGGACAGACAAGGGAAACACCATATATTTT,CASSPGTDKGNTIYF
TRBJ1-6,TRBV27,.,.,TGTGCCAGCAGTTCCGACGGAGCCTATAATTCACCCTTCCACTTT,CASSSDGAYNSPFHF
TRBJ2-7,TRBV5-1,.,.,TGCGCCAGCAGCGTAGACAGCCTCGCCTACGAGCAGTACTTC,CASSVDSLAYEQYF
TRBJ2-5,TRBV7-8,.,.,TGTGCCAGCAGCTTCCACACCGGGACTCTGCAAGAGACCCAGTACTTC,CASSFHTGTLQETQYF
TRBJ1-1,TRBV6-4,TRBD1,.,TGTGCCAGCAGTGAAGGGGGCCCTCGGAACACTGAAGCTTTCTTT,CASSEGGPRNTEAFF
TRBJ2-5,TRBV7-8,TRBD2,.,TGTGCCAGCAGCTTAGGGGGTCGGGATGCGTACATCCTAGCGGAGTTCCAAGAGACCCAGTACTTC,CASSLGGRDAYILAEFQETQYF
TRBJ2-1,TRBV5-1,TRBD2,.,TGCGCCAGCAGGCTAGCGGGAGTGGTAGAGAATGAGCAGTTCTTC,CASRLAGVVENEQFF
TRBJ2-3,TRBV25-1,TRBD2,.,TGTGCCTCGAGGACTAGCGGCACAGATACGCAGTATTTT,CASRTSGTDTQYF